This T cell receptor (beta chain) was observed in a study of spatial heterogeneity in lung cancer. The CDR3 spans 17 residues. In germline, CDR1 is SGHAT, CDR2 FQNNGV. V lost 0 bases, J lost 2 bases, and 6 bases stayed unmatched. MiXCR was run by TCRdb on the 5' RACE reads, yielding one entry per CDR3 protein. Counted here are about 2,900 distinct CDR3 sequences, 7% occurring once; the ten biggest clones make up about a sixth. As to time point: sample taken at primary tumor resection. V gene TRBV11-2 combines with J gene TRBJ2-2, with TRBD2 matching over 7 bases. This receptor was identified in a male donor with early-stage non-small cell lung cancer. Sequences were derived from normal lung tissue next to the tumor, sampled at surgery. CDR3: CASSLDRDYTNTGELFF. CDR3 DNA sequence: TGTGCCAGCAGCTTAGATCGGGACTATACAAACACCGGGGAGCTGTTTTTT.